This T cell receptor beta chain originates from a study of PD-L1 blockade in urothelial cancer. Study summary: Dosed intravenously at 1,200 mg every 3 weeks, atezolizumab was initiated by patients around 2014. There were a median of approximately 150,000 T cells in blood samples.

Urothelial carcinoma affected the patients, and it was locally advanced or metastatic. Assay used: immunoSEQ multiplex PCR; TCRdb lists only in-frame clones, some missing. The sample contains more than 30,000 clones, about 90% of which appear only once. Trimming took off 4 bases at V and 2 bases at J, with 9 bases between the two ends. This CDR3 is built from 13 residues. CDR1 is SGHVS and CDR2 is FQNEAQ in the germline V gene. The J gene is TRBJ2-7, the V gene TRBV7-8; the D gene is possibly TRBD2 (5 bases). The sequencing here drew on PBMCs, taken around atezolizumab (anti-PD-L1) treatment. This clonotype originated in a man in his forties or fifties with urothelial cancer. The CDR3: CASSYRGTYEQYF. DNA for the CDR3: TGTGCCAGCAGCTATCGGGGAACCTACGAGCAGTACTTC. The variable domain in full, with the rest retrieved from reference TRBV7-8 and TRBJ2-7, is GAGVSQSPRYKVAKRGQDVALRCDPISGHVSLFWYQQALGQGPEFLTYFQNEAQLDKSGLPSDRFFAERPEGSVSTLKIQRTQQEDSAVYLCASSYRGTYEQYFGPGTRLTVT.